This TCR beta chain was recovered during a study of blood T cell repertoires in COVID-19. Participant age was about 18 to 89 years, and participants resided in roughly 25 US areas. Clinical history reported by participants formed the basis on which cohorts were assigned. The CDR3 loop spans 17 amino acids. Germline assignment: CDR1 SSHAT and CDR2 FNYEAQ (reference sequence). V lost 2 bases and J lost 2; bases outside the gene matches: 5. Original analysis: How many nucleated cells were present was estimated from reference gene primer amplification. The protocol was immunoSEQ multiplex PCR, while the TCRdb copy is restricted to in-frame clones and leaves out a portion. The V and J calls and clone size were taken over from that table, and D and trimming were inferred from the DNA. The sample lists about 300,000 clones, 85% occurring once.

The clonotype originates from a woman aged 45-65 years who had recovered from COVID-19. V is TRBV7-7 and J is TRBJ2-2, with TRBD2 matching over 10 bases. The sequencing sample was made of PBMCs or T cells enriched from blood (not recorded which). The CDR3 nucleotides read TGTGCCAGCAGCTTATATCTAGCGGGGGCTAACACCGGGGAGCTGTTTTTT. It encodes CASSLYLAGANTGELFF.